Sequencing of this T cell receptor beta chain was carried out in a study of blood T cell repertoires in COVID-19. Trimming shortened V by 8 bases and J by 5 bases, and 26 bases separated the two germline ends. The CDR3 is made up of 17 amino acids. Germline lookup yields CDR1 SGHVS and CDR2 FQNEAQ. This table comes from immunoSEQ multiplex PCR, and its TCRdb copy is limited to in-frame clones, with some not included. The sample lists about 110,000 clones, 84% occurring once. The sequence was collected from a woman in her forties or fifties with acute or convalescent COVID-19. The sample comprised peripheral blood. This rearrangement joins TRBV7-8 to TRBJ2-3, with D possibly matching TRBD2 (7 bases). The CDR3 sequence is CASRPVVGGGAGDTQYF. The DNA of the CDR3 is TGTGCCAGCCGTCCGGTGGTCGGTGGGGGGGCCGGAGATACGCAGTATTTT.